The text below deals with one T cell receptor (beta chain). An assay was performed, and its level was deep. For each subset, genomic DNA was distributed in equal portions over several immunoSEQ plates. Generated by immunoSEQ multiplex PCR, the TCRdb table keeps only in-frame clones and is missing some. The sample lists about 500,000 clones, roughly 80% occurring once. This sample is part of a study of shared clonotypes between healthy human individuals. Study-wide context: Donor composition was a couple of women and a few men, aged 18 to 49.

With V trimmed by 5 bases and J by 4 bases, 13 bases remained unmatched. The CDR3 spans 18 residues. Germline CDR1 reads SGHNT; CDR2 reads YENEEA. This clonotype originated in a woman aged 40 to 50 in good health. Some clones in this sample may be carry-over from other donors' samples. Specimen: PBMCs. The chain couples TRBV11-3 to TRBJ2-2, with 10 positions matching TRBD2. CDR3 in amino acids: CASSPSGRALGVTGELFF. The CDR3 region has the DNA TGTGCCAGCAGCCCGAGCGGGAGGGCCCTCGGAGTCACCGGGGAGCTGTTTTTT.